A single sample gave rise to the 17 T cell receptor beta chains below, sequenced in a study of regulatory T cells in long-lasting Graves disease. Arm-PCR with iRepertoire HTBI primers amplified the CDR3 regions for these TCR beta libraries. TCRdb independently ran MiXCR on the multiplex PCR reads; one entry per CDR3 protein. The top ten clones hold around a sixth of a sample with 680,000 or so distinct CDR3 sequences, roughly 16% of them seen once. The time point was: newly diagnosed GD, antithyroid drugs for less than 3 months. PBMC-derived RNA was used for the TCR library. In addition, the sample was reused for a study of T cells in Graves' hyperthyroidism and ophthalmopathy.

This specimen consisted of peripheral blood mononuclear cells (PBMCs), obtained at new diagnosis, from a patient treated with antithyroid drugs. Source of these receptors: a woman in her thirties with Graves disease.

The chain combines TRBV9 with TRBJ2-7; unclear D gene. Germline loops: CDR1 SGDLS, CDR2 YYNGEE. The CDR3 extends over 12 amino acids. Trimming cost V 1 base and J 3 bases, with 5 bases left between them. CDR3 DNA sequence: TGTGCCAGCAGCGTATCGGACTACGAGCAGTACTTC. Residues: CASSVSDYEQYF.

This clonotype appeared a few times. The chain links TRBV5-1 to TRBJ2-7; TRBD2 agrees at 8 bases. Trimming removed 1 base from V and 1 base from J; junction bases left unmatched: 10. CDR3 length equals 17 residues. CDR1 and CDR2 (germline): SGHRS, YFSETQ. CDR3 in amino acids: CASSLTSGTYGSYEQYF. The CDR3 region has the DNA TGCGCCAGCAGCTTGACTAGCGGAACGTATGGTTCCTACGAGCAGTACTTC.

The table lists this clonotype with a few counts. V and J are TRBV5-1 and TRBJ2-3, with D perhaps assigned TRBD1 or TRBD2 (6 bases each). Germline V lookup: CDR1 SGHRS, CDR2 YFSETQ. This CDR3 contains 16 residues. V lost 3 bases and J lost 1, with 15 bases in between. CDR3 in amino acids: CASSSLGGGGTDTQYF. In nucleotides, the CDR3 is TGCGCCAGCAGCTCCCTGGGGGGCGGAGGCACAGATACGCAGTATTTT.

This clonotype was seen ten or more times. This chain joins TRBV7-8 and TRBJ2-7; D unresolved. V was cut by 6 bases and J by 3 bases, with 12 bases left in between. Germline V CDR1 and CDR2: SGHVS, FQNEAQ. This CDR3 is built from 13 residues. The CDR3 protein is CASSPNGVYEQYF. CDR3 coding DNA: TGTGCCAGCAGTCCGAATGGGGTCTACGAGCAGTACTTC.

J is TRBJ1-6 and V is TRBV2; 7 bases fit TRBD1. Germline V gives CDR1 SNHLY, CDR2 FYNNEI. V dropped 9 bases and J dropped 8; count of bases not matched to a gene: 4. This CDR3 has 12 amino acids. CDR3 in amino acids: CARQGQDSPLHF. The CDR3 nucleotides are TGTGCCAGACAGGGGCAAGATTCACCCCTCCACTTT.

This clonotype occurred many times. The CDR3 nucleotides read TGTGCCAGCAGCAGTGGGGTGGTGCGTGAAGCTTTCTTT. This sequence encodes CASSSGVVREAFF. V and J are TRBV6-2 or TRBV6-3 and TRBJ1-1; D gene ambiguous. Germline V gene sequence: CDR1 MNHEY, CDR2 SVGEGT. CDR3 length: 13 residues. The V gene lost 6 bases and the J gene lost 7 bases, with 15 bases spanning the gap.

This clonotype was counted ten times or more. The genes are TRBV2 and TRBJ2-7; the D gene is possibly TRBD1 (5 bases). The germline CDR1 and CDR2 sequences are SNHLY and FYNNEI. V shed 6 bases and J shed 4 bases, with 13 bases lying between them. The CDR3 has 13 amino acids. DNA for the CDR3: TGTGCCAGCAGGATGACAGACACGTACGAGCAGTACTTC. As protein: CASRMTDTYEQYF.

The CDR3 loop is CATRPLVEDSPSYEQYF. CDR3 DNA sequence: TGTGCCACCAGGCCTCTTGTGGAGGACAGCCCATCCTACGAGCAGTACTTC. The chain employs TRBV15 and TRBJ2-7, with D possibly matching TRBD1 (6 bases). The CDR3 is made up of 17 amino acids. The germline CDR1 and CDR2 sequences are LNHNV and YYDKDF (reference sequence). The V end lost 6 bases, the J end lost 1 base, and 22 bases lay between the germline ends.

This clonotype was recorded at least ten times. The chain has TRBV7-9 and TRBJ2-1; 11 bases agree with TRBD2. J was trimmed by 4 bases and V by 5 bases; bases with no gene match: 4. Germline CDR1 reads SEHNR; CDR2 reads FQNEAQ (reference sequence). This CDR3 has 15 amino acids. CDR3 sequence: CASSDSGRDYNEQFF. In DNA, the CDR3 is TGTGCCAGCAGCGATAGCGGGAGGGATTACAATGAGCAGTTCTTC.

The chain joins TRBV6-1 to TRBJ2-1, with TRBD2 matching over 8 bases. V gave up 7 bases and J gave up 5 bases; unmatched junction bases: 10. Looked up from germline, CDR1 is MNHNS and CDR2 is SASEGT. The CDR3 loop spans 15 amino acids. The CDR3 loop is CASTAVVAGNNEQFF. CDR3 coding DNA: TGTGCCAGCACTGCGGTAGTAGCGGGGAACAATGAGCAGTTCTTC.

The chain couples TRBV20-1 to TRBJ1-1, with D uncertain. This CDR3 has 14 amino acids. The V and J ends lost 4 bases and 5 bases respectively, with 17 bases between them. CDR1 and CDR2 from the germline V gene are DFQATT and SNEGSKA (reference sequence). The CDR3 DNA follows: TGCAGTGCTATCCCAGCGGGGTCTTGGACTGAAGCTTTCTTT. Its protein product is CSAIPAGSWTEAFF.

The chain has TRBV3-1 and TRBJ2-1; TRBD2 matches 12 bases. Germline CDR1 reads LGHDT; CDR2 reads YNNKEL (reference sequence). With 3 bases clipped from V and 10 bases from J, the junction kept 10 bases outside the gene matches. The CDR3 totals 16 residues. CDR3 in amino acids: CASSQRGLAGLYEQFF. In DNA, the CDR3 is TGTGCCAGCAGCCAGAGGGGACTAGCGGGCCTCTACGAGCAGTTCTTC.

There are many counts of this clonotype. The genes are TRBV6-2 or TRBV6-3 and TRBJ1-2; 7 nucleotides match TRBD1. Germline CDR1 is MNHEY and CDR2 is SVGEGT. The CDR3 sequence is 13 residues long. After removal of 5 bases from V and 5 bases from J, the junction contained 5 bases not matched to a gene. CDR3 DNA sequence: TGTGCCAGCAGTACACAGGGGAGGTATGGCTACACCTTC. Translating it yields CASSTQGRYGYTF.

The rearrangement links TRBV10-2 to TRBJ2-2; 7 positions match TRBD1. V lost 8 bases and J lost 1; bases outside the gene matches: 4. Germline V gene sequence: CDR1 WSHSY, CDR2 SAAADI. There are 14 residues in the CDR3. Written as DNA, the CDR3 is TGCGCCAGCGGGGGACAGTGGAACACCGGGGAGCTGTTTTTT. It encodes CASGGQWNTGELFF.

This clonotype was counted between two and nine times. This rearrangement joins TRBV10-3 to TRBJ2-7; weak D call: TRBD1 (5 bases). The V gene lost 0 bases and the J gene lost 4 bases, with 10 bases spanning the gap. The CDR3 consists of 14 residues. CDR1 ENHRY and CDR2 SYGVKD come from the germline V gene. CDR3 sequence: CAISESGQGYEQYF. The CDR3 coding sequence is TGTGCCATCAGTGAGTCGGGGCAGGGTTACGAGCAGTACTTC.

The table lists this clonotype with many counts. CDR3 nucleotide sequence: TGTGCCAGCAGTTACTCGACAGGGAGTTTTGAGCAGTTCTTC. Amino acids: CASSYSTGSFEQFF. V is TRBV6-6 and J is TRBJ2-1; TRBD1 matches at 7 bases. This CDR3 contains 14 residues. The V segment lost 0 bases and the J segment 9 bases; nucleotides outside the gene matches: 5. Per the germline V gene, CDR1 is MNHNY and CDR2 is SVGAGI (reference sequence).

This chain connects TRBV12-3 or TRBV12-4 to TRBJ2-2, with TRBD1 identical over 9 bases. This CDR3 contains 15 residues. The trim removed 6 bases at V and 2 bases at J, leaving 4 bases unmatched. CDR3 DNA: TGTGCCAGCAGCCGGGACAGGGCTAACACCGGGGAGCTGTTTTTT. Its translation: CASSRDRANTGELFF.